Listed here is a single TCR beta chain. This CDR3 has 13 residues. The V gene end was trimmed by 6 bases and the J gene end by 7 bases; junction bases not matched to a gene: 6. The sample is drawn from a study of blood T cell repertoires in COVID-19. Measured with immunoSEQ multiplex PCR; TCRdb has only the in-frame clones, and not every one. This table holds some 500,000 clones, roughly 88% found once. Ages ranged from about 18 to 89 years, with residence in 24 US areas. Researchers sorted participants into cohorts using their self-reported clinical history. Cohort 3 donors were reported recovered after two negative PCRs, clearance, or symptom resolution.

V gene TRBV12-3 or TRBV12-4 combines with J gene TRBJ1-5; 7 bases map to TRBD1. Sequencing was carried out using PBMCs or T cells enriched from blood (not recorded which). The clonotype originates from a woman in her thirties or forties who had recovered from COVID-19. The CDR3 loop reads CASSRDREQPQHF. CDR3 bases: TGTGCCAGCAGCCGAGACAGGGAGCAGCCCCAGCATTTT.